This TCR beta chain was identified during a study of T cell repertoires in cytomegalovirus infection. Of note for this clonotype: The antigen is not known.

TCRdb re-analysed the reads in MiXCR, keeping a single row per CDR3 protein. Of about a million distinct CDR3 sequences in the sample, roughly a third were seen once. The CDR3 extends over 15 amino acids. V lost 4 bases, J lost 1 base, and 8 bases lay in between. General study points: The study identified carriers of CMV plus the relevant HLA from cumulative public TCR beta family frequency. The ex vivo response was dominated by HLA-C-restricted CMV-specific TCR beta clonotypes.

The starting material was cultured CD8+ T cells from PBMCs, obtained from culture after CMV antigen stimulation. This chain links TRBV12-3 or TRBV12-4 with TRBJ2-6; no clear D gene. This TCR was sampled from a human donor in good health (CMV status not recorded). Some clones in this sample may be carry-over from other donors' samples. The CDR3 loop reads CASSYPPSGANVLTF. In DNA, the CDR3 is TGTGCCAGCAGTTACCCGCCTTCTGGGGCCAACGTCCTGACTTTC.